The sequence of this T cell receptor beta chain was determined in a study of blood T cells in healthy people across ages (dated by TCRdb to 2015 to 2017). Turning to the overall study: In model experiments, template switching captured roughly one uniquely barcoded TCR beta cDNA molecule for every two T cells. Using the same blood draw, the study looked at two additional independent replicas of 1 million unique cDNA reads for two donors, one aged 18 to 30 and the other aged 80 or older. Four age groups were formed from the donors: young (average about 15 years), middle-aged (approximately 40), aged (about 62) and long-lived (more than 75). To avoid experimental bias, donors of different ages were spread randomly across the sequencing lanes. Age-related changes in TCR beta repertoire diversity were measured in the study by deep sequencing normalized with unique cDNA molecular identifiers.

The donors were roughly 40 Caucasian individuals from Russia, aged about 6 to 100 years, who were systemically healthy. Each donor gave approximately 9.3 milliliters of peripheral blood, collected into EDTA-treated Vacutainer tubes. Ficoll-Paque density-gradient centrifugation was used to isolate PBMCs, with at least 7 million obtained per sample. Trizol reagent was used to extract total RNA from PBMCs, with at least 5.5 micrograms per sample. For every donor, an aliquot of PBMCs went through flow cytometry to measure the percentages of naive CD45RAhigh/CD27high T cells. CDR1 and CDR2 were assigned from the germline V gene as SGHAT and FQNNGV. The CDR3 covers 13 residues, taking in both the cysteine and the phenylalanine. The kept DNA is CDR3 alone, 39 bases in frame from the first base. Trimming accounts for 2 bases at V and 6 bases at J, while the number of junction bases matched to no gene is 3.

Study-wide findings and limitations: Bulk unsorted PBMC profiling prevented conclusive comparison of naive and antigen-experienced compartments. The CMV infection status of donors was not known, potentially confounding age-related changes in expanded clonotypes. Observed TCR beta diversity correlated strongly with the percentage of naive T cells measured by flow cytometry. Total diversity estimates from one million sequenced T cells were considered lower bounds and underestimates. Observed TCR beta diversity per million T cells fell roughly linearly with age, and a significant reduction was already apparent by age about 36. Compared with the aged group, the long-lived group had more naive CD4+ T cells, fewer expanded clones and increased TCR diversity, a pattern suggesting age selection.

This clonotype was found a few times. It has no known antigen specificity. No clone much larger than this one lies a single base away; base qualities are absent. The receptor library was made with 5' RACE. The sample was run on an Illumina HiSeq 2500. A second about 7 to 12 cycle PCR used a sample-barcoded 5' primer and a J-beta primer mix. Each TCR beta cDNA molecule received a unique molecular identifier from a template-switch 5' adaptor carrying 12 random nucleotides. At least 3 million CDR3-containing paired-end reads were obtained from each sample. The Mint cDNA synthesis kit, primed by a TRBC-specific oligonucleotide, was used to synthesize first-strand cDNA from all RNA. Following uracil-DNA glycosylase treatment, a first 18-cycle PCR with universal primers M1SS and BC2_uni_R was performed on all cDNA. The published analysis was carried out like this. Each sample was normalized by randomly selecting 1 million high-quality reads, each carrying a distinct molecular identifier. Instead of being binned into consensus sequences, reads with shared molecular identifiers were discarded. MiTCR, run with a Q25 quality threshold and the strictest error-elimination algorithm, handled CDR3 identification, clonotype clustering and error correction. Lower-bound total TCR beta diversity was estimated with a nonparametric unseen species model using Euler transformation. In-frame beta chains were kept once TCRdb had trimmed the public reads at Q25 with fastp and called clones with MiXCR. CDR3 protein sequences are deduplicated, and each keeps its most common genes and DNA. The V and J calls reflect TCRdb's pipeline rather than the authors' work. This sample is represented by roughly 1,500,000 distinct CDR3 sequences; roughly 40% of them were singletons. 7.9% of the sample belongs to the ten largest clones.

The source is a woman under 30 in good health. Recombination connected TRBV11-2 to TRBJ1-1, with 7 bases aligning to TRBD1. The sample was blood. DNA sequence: TGTGCCAGCAGCTTAACAGGGGTGTCTGAAGCTTTCTTT. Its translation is CASSLTGVSEAFF.